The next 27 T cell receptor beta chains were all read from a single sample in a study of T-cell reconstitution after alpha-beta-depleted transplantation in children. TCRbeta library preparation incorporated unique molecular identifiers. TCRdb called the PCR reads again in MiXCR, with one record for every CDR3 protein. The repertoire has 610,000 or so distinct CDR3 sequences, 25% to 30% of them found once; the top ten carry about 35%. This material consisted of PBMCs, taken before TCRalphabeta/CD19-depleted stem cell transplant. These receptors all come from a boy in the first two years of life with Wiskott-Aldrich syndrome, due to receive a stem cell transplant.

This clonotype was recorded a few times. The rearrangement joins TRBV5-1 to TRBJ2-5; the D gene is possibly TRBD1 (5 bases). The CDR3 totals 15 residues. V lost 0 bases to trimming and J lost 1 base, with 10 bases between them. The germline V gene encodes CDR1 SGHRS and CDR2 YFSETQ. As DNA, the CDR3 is TGCGCCAGCAGCTTGGCCCCAGGGCTCCAAGAGACCCAGTACTTC. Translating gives CASSLAPGLQETQYF.

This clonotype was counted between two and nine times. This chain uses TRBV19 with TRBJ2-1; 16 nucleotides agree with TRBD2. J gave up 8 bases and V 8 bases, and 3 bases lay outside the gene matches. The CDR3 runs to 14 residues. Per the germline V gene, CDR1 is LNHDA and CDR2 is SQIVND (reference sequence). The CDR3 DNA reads TGTGCCAGTGGGACTAGCGGGAGGGCCGATGAGCAGTTCTTC. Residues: CASGTSGRADEQFF.

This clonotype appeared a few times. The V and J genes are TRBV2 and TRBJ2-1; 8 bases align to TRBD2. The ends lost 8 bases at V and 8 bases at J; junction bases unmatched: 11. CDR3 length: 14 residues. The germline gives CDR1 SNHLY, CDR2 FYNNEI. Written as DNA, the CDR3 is TGTGCCAGCCGGACGGGACTAGTCCAAGATGAGCAGTTCTTC. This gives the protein CASRTGLVQDEQFF.

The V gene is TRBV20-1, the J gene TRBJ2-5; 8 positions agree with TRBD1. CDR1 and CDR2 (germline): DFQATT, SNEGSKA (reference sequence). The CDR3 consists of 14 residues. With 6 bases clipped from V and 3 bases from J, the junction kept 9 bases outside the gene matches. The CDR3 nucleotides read TGCAGTGCCACCCCGACAGGGGTTAAAGAGACCCAGTACTTC. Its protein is CSATPTGVKETQYF.

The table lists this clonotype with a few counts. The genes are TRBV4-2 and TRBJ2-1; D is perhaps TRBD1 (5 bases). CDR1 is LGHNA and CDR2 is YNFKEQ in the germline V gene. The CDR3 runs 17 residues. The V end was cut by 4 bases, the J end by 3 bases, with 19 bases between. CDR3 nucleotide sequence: TGTGCCAGCAGCCTCGGCCCAGGGATATTGCGCTACAATGAGCAGTTCTTC. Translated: CASSLGPGILRYNEQFF.

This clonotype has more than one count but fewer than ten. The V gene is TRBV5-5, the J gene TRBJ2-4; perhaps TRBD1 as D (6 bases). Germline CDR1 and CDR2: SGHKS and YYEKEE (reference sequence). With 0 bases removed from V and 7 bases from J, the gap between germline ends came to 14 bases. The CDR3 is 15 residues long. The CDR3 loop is CASSLGFAGENIQYF. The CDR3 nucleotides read TGTGCCAGCAGCTTGGGTTTTGCAGGGGAGAACATTCAGTACTTC.

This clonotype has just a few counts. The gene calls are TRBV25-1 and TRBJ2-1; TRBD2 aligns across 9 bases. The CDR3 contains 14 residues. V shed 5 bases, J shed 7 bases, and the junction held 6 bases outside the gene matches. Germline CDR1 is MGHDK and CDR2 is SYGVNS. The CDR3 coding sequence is TGTGCCAGCAGTATTAGCGGGAGCGGAAATGAGCAGTTCTTC. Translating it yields CASSISGSGNEQFF.

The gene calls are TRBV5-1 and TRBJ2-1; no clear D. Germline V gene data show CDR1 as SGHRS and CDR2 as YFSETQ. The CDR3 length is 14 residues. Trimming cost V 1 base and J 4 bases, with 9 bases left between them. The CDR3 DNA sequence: TGCGCCAGCAGCTTGCACAGCCCTTACAATGAGCAGTTCTTC. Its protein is CASSLHSPYNEQFF.

CDR3 sequence: CASSHLVGASGSTQYF. CDR3 sequence (DNA): TGTGCCAGCAGCCATTTAGTCGGGGCTAGCGGGTCGACGCAGTATTTT. The chain joins TRBV12-3 or TRBV12-4 to TRBJ2-3; TRBD2 matches at 8 bases. The CDR3 loop spans 16 amino acids. After removal of 6 bases from V and 9 bases from J, the junction contained 17 bases not matched to a gene.

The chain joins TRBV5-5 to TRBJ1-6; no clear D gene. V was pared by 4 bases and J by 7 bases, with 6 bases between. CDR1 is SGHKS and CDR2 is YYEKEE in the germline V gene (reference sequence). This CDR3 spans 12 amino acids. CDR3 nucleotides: TGTGCCAGCAGCCTACGCAATTCACCCCTCCACTTT. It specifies CASSLRNSPLHF.

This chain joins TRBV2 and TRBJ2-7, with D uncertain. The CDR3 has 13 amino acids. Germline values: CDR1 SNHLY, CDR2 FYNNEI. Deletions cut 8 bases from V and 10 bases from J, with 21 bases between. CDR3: CASGVLPNRDQYF. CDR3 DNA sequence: TGTGCCAGCGGGGTGCTACCCAACCGCGACCAGTACTTC.

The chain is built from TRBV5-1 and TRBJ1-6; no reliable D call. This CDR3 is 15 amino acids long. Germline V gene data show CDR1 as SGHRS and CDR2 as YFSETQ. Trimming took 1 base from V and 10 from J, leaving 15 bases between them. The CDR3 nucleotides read TGCGCCAGCAGCTTGCGGGGAAGTGTTGGATCACCCCTCCACTTT. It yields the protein CASSLRGSVGSPLHF.

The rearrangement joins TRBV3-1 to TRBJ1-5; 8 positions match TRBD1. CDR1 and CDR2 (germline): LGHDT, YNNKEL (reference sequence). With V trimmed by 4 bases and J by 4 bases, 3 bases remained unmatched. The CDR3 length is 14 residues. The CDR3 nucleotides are TGTGCCAGCAGCCTTCAGGGGGCTAATCAGCCCCAGCATTTT. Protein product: CASSLQGANQPQHF.

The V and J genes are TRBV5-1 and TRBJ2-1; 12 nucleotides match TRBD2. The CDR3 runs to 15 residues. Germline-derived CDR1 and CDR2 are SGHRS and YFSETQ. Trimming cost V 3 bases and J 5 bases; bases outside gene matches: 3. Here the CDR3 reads CASSWTSGANNEQFF. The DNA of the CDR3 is TGCGCCAGCAGCTGGACTAGCGGGGCGAACAATGAGCAGTTCTTC.

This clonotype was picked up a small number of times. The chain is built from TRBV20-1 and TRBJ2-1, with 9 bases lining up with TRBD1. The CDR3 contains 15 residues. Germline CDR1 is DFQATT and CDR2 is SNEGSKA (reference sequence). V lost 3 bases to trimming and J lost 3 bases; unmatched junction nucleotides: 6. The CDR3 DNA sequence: TGCAGTGCTAGTGAGGACAGGGGAGGCTACAATGAGCAGTTCTTC. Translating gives CSASEDRGGYNEQFF.

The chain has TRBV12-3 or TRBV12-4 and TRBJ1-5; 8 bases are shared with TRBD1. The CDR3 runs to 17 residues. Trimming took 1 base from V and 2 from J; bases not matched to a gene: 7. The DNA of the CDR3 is TGTGCCAGCAGTTTAGGCCACAGGGGGTTCGGCAATCAGCCCCAGCATTTT. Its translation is CASSLGHRGFGNQPQHF.

CDR3 nucleotides: TGCAGTGCTAGCGATCCGGGACGTCACCAAGAGACCCAGTACTTC. Its protein product is CSASDPGRHQETQYF. The chain combines TRBV20-1 with TRBJ2-5; D tentatively fits TRBD1 or TRBD2 (5 bases each). The CDR3 spans 15 residues. Germline CDR1 DFQATT, CDR2 SNEGSKA (reference sequence). V was trimmed by 3 bases and J by 0 bases, leaving 14 bases between them.

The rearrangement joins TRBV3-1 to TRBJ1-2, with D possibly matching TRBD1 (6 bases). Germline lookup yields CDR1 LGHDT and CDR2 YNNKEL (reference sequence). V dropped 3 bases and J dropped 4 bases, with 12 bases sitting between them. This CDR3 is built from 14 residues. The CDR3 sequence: CASSQKQGGYGYTF. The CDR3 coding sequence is TGTGCCAGCAGCCAGAAACAGGGAGGCTATGGCTACACCTTC.

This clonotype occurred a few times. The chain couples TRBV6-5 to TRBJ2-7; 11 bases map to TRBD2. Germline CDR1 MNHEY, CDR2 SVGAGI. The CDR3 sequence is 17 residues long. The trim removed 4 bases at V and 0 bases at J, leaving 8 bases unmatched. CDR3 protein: CASSSHPGTSGSYEQYF. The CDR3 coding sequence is TGTGCCAGCAGTTCCCACCCCGGGACTAGCGGCTCCTACGAGCAGTACTTC.

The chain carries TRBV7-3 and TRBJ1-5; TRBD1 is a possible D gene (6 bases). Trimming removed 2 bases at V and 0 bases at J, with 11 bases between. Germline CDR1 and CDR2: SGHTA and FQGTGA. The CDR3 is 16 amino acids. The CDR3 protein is CASSLHHRDSNQPQHF. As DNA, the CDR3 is TGTGCCAGCAGCTTACACCACAGGGATAGCAATCAGCCCCAGCATTTT. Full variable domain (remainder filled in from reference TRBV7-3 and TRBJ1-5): GAGVSQTPSNKVTEKGKYVELRCDPISGHTALYWYRQSLGQGPEFLIYFQGTGAADDSGLPNDRFFAVRPEGSVSTLKIQRTERGDSAVYLCASSLHHRDSNQPQHFGDGTRLSIL.

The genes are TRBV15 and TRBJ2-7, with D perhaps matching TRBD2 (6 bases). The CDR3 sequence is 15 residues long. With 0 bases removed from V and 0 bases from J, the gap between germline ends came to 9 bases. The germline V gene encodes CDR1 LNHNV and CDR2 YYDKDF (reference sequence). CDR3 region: CATSRDWGDSYEQYF. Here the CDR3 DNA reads TGTGCCACCAGCAGAGATTGGGGGGACTCCTACGAGCAGTACTTC.

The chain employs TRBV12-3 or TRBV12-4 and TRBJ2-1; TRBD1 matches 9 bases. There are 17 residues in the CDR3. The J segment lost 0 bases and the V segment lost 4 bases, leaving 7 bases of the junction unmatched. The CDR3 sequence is CASSSGTGYNSYNEQFF. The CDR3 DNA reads TGTGCCAGCAGTTCCGGGACAGGGTACAACTCCTACAATGAGCAGTTCTTC.

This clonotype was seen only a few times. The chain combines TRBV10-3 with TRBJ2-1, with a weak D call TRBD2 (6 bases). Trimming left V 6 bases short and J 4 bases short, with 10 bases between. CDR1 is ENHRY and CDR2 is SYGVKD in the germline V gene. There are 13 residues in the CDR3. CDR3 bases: TGTGCCATCAGGCCGGGACTGTACAATGAGCAGTTCTTC. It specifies CAIRPGLYNEQFF.

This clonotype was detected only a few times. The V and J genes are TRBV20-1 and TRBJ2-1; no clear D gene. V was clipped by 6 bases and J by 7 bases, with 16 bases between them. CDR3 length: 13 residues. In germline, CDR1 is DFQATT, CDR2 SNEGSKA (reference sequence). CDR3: CSALEPVINEQFF. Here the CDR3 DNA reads TGCAGTGCCCTCGAGCCGGTGATAAATGAGCAGTTCTTC.

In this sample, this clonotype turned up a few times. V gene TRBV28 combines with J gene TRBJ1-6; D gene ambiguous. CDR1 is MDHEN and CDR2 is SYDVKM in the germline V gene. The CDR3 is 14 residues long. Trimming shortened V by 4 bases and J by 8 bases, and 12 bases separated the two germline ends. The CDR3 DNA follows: TGTGCCAGCAGTTCCCCAGCAGGATATTCACCCCTCCACTTT. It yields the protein CASSSPAGYSPLHF.

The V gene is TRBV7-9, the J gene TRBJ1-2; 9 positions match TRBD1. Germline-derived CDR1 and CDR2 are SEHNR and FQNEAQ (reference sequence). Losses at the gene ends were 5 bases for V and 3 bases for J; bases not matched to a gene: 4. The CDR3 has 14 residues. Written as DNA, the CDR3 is TGTGCCAGCAGCCTACGACAGGGGGACTATGGCTACACCTTC. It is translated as CASSLRQGDYGYTF.

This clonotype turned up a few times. DNA of the CDR3: TGTGCCAGCAGTGAAGCGGGGTGGGGGACGGGCACTGAAGCTTTCTTT. This translates into CASSEAGWGTGTEAFF. The J gene is TRBJ1-1, the V gene TRBV2; possibly TRBD1 for D (5 bases). Deletions cut 0 bases from V and 4 bases from J, with 15 bases between. Per the germline V gene, CDR1 is SNHLY and CDR2 is FYNNEI. The CDR3 has 16 amino acids.